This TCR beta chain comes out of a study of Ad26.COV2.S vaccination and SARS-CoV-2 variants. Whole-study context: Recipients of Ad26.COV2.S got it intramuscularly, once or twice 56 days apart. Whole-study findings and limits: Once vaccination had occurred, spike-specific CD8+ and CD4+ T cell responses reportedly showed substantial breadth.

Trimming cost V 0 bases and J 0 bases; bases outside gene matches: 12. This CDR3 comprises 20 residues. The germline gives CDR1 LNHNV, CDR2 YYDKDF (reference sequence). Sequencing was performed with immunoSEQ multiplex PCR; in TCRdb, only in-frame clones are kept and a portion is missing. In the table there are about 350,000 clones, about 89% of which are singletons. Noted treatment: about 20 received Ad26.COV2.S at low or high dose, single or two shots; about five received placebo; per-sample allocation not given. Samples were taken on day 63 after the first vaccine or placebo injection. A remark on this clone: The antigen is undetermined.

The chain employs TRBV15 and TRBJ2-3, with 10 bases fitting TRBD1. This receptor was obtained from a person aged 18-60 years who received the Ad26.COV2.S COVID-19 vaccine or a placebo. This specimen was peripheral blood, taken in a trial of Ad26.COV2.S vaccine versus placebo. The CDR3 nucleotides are TGTGCCACCAGCAGAGATTCGATTTGGACAGGGGGTTCTAGCACAGATACGCAGTATTTT. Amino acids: CATSRDSIWTGGSSTDTQYF.